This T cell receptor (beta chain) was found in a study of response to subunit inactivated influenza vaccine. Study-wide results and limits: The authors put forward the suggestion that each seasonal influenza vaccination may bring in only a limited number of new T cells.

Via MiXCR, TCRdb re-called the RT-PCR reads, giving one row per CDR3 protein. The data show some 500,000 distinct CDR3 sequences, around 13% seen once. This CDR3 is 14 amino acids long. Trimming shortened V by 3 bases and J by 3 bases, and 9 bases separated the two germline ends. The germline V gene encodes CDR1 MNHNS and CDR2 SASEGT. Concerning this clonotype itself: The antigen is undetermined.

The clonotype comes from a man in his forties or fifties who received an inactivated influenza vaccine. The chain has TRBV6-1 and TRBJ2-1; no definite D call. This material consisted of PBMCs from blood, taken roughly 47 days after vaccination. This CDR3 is CASSDRFGYNEQFF. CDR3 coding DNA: TGTGCCAGCAGTGACAGGTTTGGCTACAATGAGCAGTTCTTC.